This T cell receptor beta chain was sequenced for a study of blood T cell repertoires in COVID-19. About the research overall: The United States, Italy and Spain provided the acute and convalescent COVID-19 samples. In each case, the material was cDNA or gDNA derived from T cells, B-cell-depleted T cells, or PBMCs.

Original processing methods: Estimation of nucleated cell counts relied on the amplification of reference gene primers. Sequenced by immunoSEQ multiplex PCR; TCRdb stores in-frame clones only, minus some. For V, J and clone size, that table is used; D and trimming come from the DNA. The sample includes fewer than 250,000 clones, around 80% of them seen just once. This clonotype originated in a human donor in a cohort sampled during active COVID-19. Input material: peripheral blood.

The CDR3 here is CAISESVRGGYNEQFF. CDR3 sequence (DNA): TGTGCCATCAGTGAGTCGGTGCGGGGGGGTTACAATGAGCAGTTCTTC. The chain employs TRBV10-3 and TRBJ2-1; 9 bases map to TRBD2. CDR1 and CDR2 from the germline V gene are ENHRY and SYGVKD. The J segment lost 4 bases and the V segment lost 0 bases, leaving 4 bases of the junction unmatched. This CDR3 has 16 amino acids.